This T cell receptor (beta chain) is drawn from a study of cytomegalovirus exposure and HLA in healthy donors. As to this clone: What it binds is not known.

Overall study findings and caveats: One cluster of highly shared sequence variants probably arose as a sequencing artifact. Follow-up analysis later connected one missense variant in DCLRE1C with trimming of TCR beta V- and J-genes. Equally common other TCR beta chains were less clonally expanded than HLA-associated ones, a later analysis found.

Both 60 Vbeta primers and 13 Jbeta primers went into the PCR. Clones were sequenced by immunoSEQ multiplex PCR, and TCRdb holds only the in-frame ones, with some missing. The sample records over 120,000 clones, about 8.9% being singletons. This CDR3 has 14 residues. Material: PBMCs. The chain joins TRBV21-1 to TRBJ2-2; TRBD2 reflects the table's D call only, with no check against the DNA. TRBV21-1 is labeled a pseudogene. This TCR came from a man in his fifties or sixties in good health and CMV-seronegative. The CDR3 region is CASSKGGATGELFF. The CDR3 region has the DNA TGTGCCAGCAGCAAAGGGGGAGCAACCGGGGAGCTGTTTTTT.